The 32 T cell receptor beta chains presented below share a single source sample, sequenced in a study of CD8 T cells in ankylosing spondylitis. MiXCR, applied by TCRdb to the 5' RACE reads, yields one record per CDR3 protein. The sample holds around 250,000 distinct CDR3 sequences, roughly 18% seen once. Sequenced input: blood, either unsorted or a sorted T cell fraction (not recorded which). These receptors came from a male donor with ankylosing spondylitis or in good health (not recorded which).

This clonotype was counted a few times. V and J are TRBV6-2 or TRBV6-3 and TRBJ2-2; D might be TRBD1 or TRBD2, each matching 5 bases. The V end lost 2 bases, the J end lost 0 bases, and 10 bases lay between the germline ends. The CDR3 consists of 16 residues. The germline gives CDR1 MNHEY, CDR2 SVGEGT. The CDR3 DNA sequence: TGTGCCAGCAGTTACGTGGGACCAGCGAACACCGGGGAGCTGTTTTTT. Protein: CASSYVGPANTGELFF.

In its sample, this clonotype was seen a few times. The chain carries TRBV27 and TRBJ2-1; D is uncertain. The germline V gene encodes CDR1 MNHEY and CDR2 SMNVEV (reference sequence). The CDR3 extends over 14 amino acids. The V end was cut by 4 bases, the J end by 3 bases, with 10 bases between. As DNA, the CDR3 is TGTGCCAGCAGTTCTGTCCACTTCTACAATGAGCAGTTCTTC. Its translation: CASSSVHFYNEQFF.

This clonotype was counted a few times. The rearrangement uses TRBV6-1 and TRBJ2-3; tentative D call: TRBD2 (5 bases). The germline gives CDR1 MNHNS, CDR2 SASEGT. Trimming took 6 bases from V and 2 from J, leaving 12 bases between them. The CDR3 extends over 14 amino acids. In DNA, the CDR3 is TGTGCCAGCAGGTCCGGGAAGAACACAGATACGCAGTATTTT. It specifies CASRSGKNTDTQYF.

In the case of this clonotype: A read error is possible here, since a much larger clone lies one base away. This chain joins TRBV5-1 and TRBJ2-7; no firm D call. Trimming removed 0 bases from V and 6 bases from J, with 7 bases in between. The CDR3 has 12 residues. Germline lookup yields CDR1 SGHRS and CDR2 YFSETQ. Written as DNA, the CDR3 is TGCGCCAGCAGCTTGGAAGGGTTCGAGCAGTACTTC. Residues: CASSLEGFEQYF.

The genes are TRBV12-3 or TRBV12-4 and TRBJ1-2; 7 positions agree with TRBD1. The CDR3 runs to 13 residues. V dropped 6 bases and J dropped 4; count of bases not matched to a gene: 5. CDR3 bases: TGTGCCAGCAGCCAGACAGGGATCTATGGCTACACCTTC. Protein sequence: CASSQTGIYGYTF.

Only a few counts were recorded for this clonotype. The CDR3 spells CSVEETRTATYEQYF. In nucleotides, the CDR3 is TGCAGCGTTGAAGAAACGAGGACCGCCACCTACGAGCAGTACTTC. The chain uses TRBV29-1 and TRBJ2-7; no clear D. Germline V gives CDR1 SQVTM, CDR2 ANQGSEA. The CDR3 is 15 amino acids. V was clipped by 0 bases and J by 2 bases, with 14 bases between them.

This rearrangement joins TRBV2 to TRBJ2-7; weak D call: TRBD1 (6 bases). The CDR3 consists of 14 residues. Germline V CDR1 and CDR2: SNHLY, FYNNEI. With 4 bases removed from V and 0 bases from J, the gap between germline ends came to 10 bases. The CDR3 here is CASSGTAFSYEQYF. The CDR3 region has the DNA TGTGCCAGCAGTGGGACAGCCTTCTCCTACGAGCAGTACTTC.

This clonotype was detected only once. The chain uses TRBV4-3 and TRBJ2-7; TRBD1 matches at 9 bases. The CDR3 runs 17 residues. V shed 0 bases, J shed 1 base, and the junction held 7 bases outside the gene matches. Germline-derived CDR1 and CDR2 are LGHNA and YSLEER. DNA of the CDR3: TGCGCCAGCAGCCAAGATCTTGGGACAGGGAGATCCTACGAGCAGTACTTC. It specifies CASSQDLGTGRSYEQYF.

The DNA of the CDR3 is TGTGCCAGCACCGGGACAGGGGGTATCCAAGAGACCCAGTACTTC. Translation gives CASTGTGGIQETQYF. J is TRBJ2-5 and V is TRBV6-5; 11 positions match TRBD1. After removal of 7 bases from V and 1 base from J, the junction contained 5 bases not matched to a gene. CDR1 is MNHEY and CDR2 is SVGAGI in the germline V gene. This CDR3 is 15 amino acids long.

This clonotype was seen ten or more times. The rearrangement links TRBV12-3 or TRBV12-4 to TRBJ1-4; D not certain. Between the trimmed V and J ends, which lost 3 bases and 6 bases, there was a span of 2 bases. The CDR3 loop spans 11 amino acids. This chain's CDR3 is CASSLDEKLFF. CDR3 bases: TGTGCCAGCAGTTTGGATGAAAAACTGTTTTTT.

This clonotype appeared many times. The chain carries TRBV28 and TRBJ2-7; maybe TRBD2 (6 bases). The germline V gene encodes CDR1 MDHEN and CDR2 SYDVKM. Trimming shortened V by 9 bases and J by 3 bases, and 18 bases separated the two germline ends. The CDR3 consists of 14 residues. The CDR3 DNA reads as TGTGCCAGTTCGGAGGGCACCTTGTACTACGAGCAGTACTTC. It encodes CASSEGTLYYEQYF.

The sample holds a few counts of this clonotype. The rearrangement uses TRBV20-1 and TRBJ1-1; 10 positions match TRBD1. This CDR3 spans 14 amino acids. Germline lookup yields CDR1 DFQATT and CDR2 SNEGSKA (reference sequence). Germline trimming cut 5 bases from V and 12 bases from J; bases unmatched to any gene: 15. CDR3 sequence reads: CSAGGGDRGAQTFF. The CDR3 DNA reads TGCAGTGCTGGGGGTGGGGACAGGGGCGCGCAAACTTTCTTT.

The chain couples TRBV2 to TRBJ2-1; 14 bases align to TRBD2. J gave up 13 bases and V 6 bases, and 8 bases lay outside the gene matches. This CDR3 comprises 14 residues. Per germline, CDR1 SNHLY and CDR2 FYNNEI. CDR3 nucleotides: TGTGCCAGCAGAGGGACTAGCGGGAGCAATCGTCAGTTCTTC. Translating gives CASRGTSGSNRQFF.

The rearrangement links TRBV5-1 to TRBJ1-1; D unclear. Germline loops: CDR1 SGHRS, CDR2 YFSETQ. V lost 0 bases, J lost 8 bases, and 8 bases lay in between. This CDR3 has 12 amino acids. CDR3 amino acids: CASSLGAAEAFF. The DNA for the CDR3 is TGCGCCAGCAGCTTGGGGGCAGCCGAAGCTTTCTTT.

The rearrangement uses TRBV20-1 and TRBJ2-3; D possibly corresponds to TRBD1 (6 bases). The CDR3 totals 16 residues. V was cut by 8 bases and J by 6 bases, with 27 bases left in between. Germline-derived CDR1 and CDR2 are DFQATT and SNEGSKA (reference sequence). CDR3 loop: CSRESVQGINWDTQYF. In nucleotides, the CDR3 is TGCAGTAGGGAGTCGGTACAGGGAATAAACTGGGATACGCAGTATTTT.

This rearrangement joins TRBV6-2 or TRBV6-3 to TRBJ1-1; the D gene is possibly TRBD1 (5 bases). Germline V CDR1 and CDR2: MNHEY, SVGEGT. Trimming left V 0 bases short and J 0 bases short, with 11 bases between. This CDR3 is 16 amino acids long. The CDR3 reads CASSYSAGNMNTEAFF. Written as DNA, the CDR3 is TGTGCCAGCAGTTACTCAGCAGGGAATATGAACACTGAAGCTTTCTTT.

This clonotype was recorded a few times. V gene TRBV27 combines with J gene TRBJ2-1; 10 bases are shared with TRBD2. Germline CDR1 and CDR2: MNHEY and SMNVEV (reference sequence). V was pared by 7 bases and J by 5 bases, with 5 bases of the junction left unmatched. The CDR3 length is 14 residues. The CDR3 spells CASTTSGIHNEQFF. The CDR3 DNA reads TGTGCCAGCACAACTAGCGGGATTCACAATGAGCAGTTCTTC.

This clonotype occurred a few times. V usage is TRBV10-3 and J usage is TRBJ2-2, with TRBD2 identical over 7 bases. Germline V gene data show CDR1 as ENHRY and CDR2 as SYGVKD. The CDR3 loop spans 17 amino acids. Germline trimming cut 0 bases from V and 4 bases from J; bases unmatched to any gene: 8. Written as DNA, the CDR3 is TGTGCCATCAGTGAGTCTGAGGCGGGAGCCGGCACCGGGGAGCTGTTTTTT. Translation gives CAISESEAGAGTGELFF.

There are a few counts of this clonotype. This chain connects TRBV25-1 to TRBJ1-1; maybe TRBD1 (5 bases). The ends were cut back, 2 bases at V and 7 bases at J, with 14 bases in the middle. Germline V gene data show CDR1 as MGHDK and CDR2 as SYGVNS. The CDR3 sequence is 14 residues long. The CDR3, as DNA: TGTGCCAGCAGTGAAGGGGCAGGGATGGATGAAGCTTTCTTT. As protein: CASSEGAGMDEAFF. Full variable domain (rest looked up from reference TRBV25-1 and TRBJ1-1): EADIYQTPRYLVIGTGKKITLECSQTMGHDKMYWYQQDPGMELHLIHYSYGVNSTEKGDLSSESTVSRIRTEHFPLTLESARPSHTSQYLCASSEGAGMDEAFFGQGTRLTVV.

This clonotype was found a few times. This chain uses TRBV7-9 with TRBJ2-1; D remains unclear. Germline V gene sequence: CDR1 SEHNR, CDR2 FQNEAQ (reference sequence). CDR3 length: 16 amino acids. The V gene lost 5 bases and the J gene lost 1 base, with 15 bases spanning the gap. CDR3 in amino acids: CASSKDPLGSYNEQFF. The CDR3 DNA reads TGTGCCAGCAGCAAAGACCCGCTTGGTTCCTACAATGAGCAGTTCTTC.

This clonotype turned up a few times. This chain uses TRBV12-5 with TRBJ2-5, with D possibly being TRBD1 (6 bases). Germline loops: CDR1 LGHNT, CDR2 FRNRAP. Between the trimmed V and J ends, which lost 4 bases and 2 bases, there was a span of 8 bases. The length of the CDR3 is 13 residues. This chain's CDR3 is CASGWGRQETQYF. For the CDR3, the DNA is TGTGCTAGTGGTTGGGGGCGTCAAGAGACCCAGTACTTC.

This chain links TRBV5-1 with TRBJ2-3; no definite D call. Germline loops: CDR1 SGHRS, CDR2 YFSETQ. The CDR3 is 14 residues long. V was clipped by 1 base and J by 4 bases, with 10 bases between them. The chain's CDR3 is CASSLYPAADTQYF. The DNA of the CDR3 is TGCGCCAGCAGCTTGTACCCGGCGGCAGATACGCAGTATTTT.

The genes are TRBV6-1 and TRBJ1-5; 7 nucleotides match TRBD1. This CDR3 has 15 amino acids. The V gene's germline CDR1 is MNHNS and CDR2 SASEGT. After removal of 7 bases from V and 3 bases from J, the junction contained 9 bases not matched to a gene. Here the CDR3 reads CASTQLGQHNQPQHF. The CDR3 coding sequence is TGTGCCAGCACCCAATTGGGACAGCACAATCAGCCCCAGCATTTT.

This clonotype was counted between two and nine times. This rearrangement joins TRBV4-2 to TRBJ2-1, with 7 bases matching TRBD2. CDR3 length: 18 residues. The germline V gene encodes CDR1 LGHNA and CDR2 YNFKEQ. Germline trimming cut 3 bases from V and 1 base from J; bases unmatched to any gene: 12. The CDR3 DNA follows: TGTGCCAGCAGCCAGGACGCAGCGGGAAGAGGGTCCTACAATGAGCAGTTCTTC. Its protein product is CASSQDAAGRGSYNEQFF.

The J gene is TRBJ2-3, the V gene TRBV5-1; 9 nucleotides line up with TRBD2. In germline, CDR1 is SGHRS, CDR2 YFSETQ. The CDR3 spans 16 residues. V trimming: 2 bases; J trimming: 6 bases; junction bases outside the gene matches: 10. The CDR3 loop is CASSFGVAGVGDTQYF. Written as DNA, the CDR3 is TGCGCCAGCAGCTTCGGGGTAGCGGGAGTCGGGGATACGCAGTATTTT.

This clonotype was seen a handful of times. The chain uses TRBV12-3 or TRBV12-4 and TRBJ1-1; 8 nucleotides match TRBD1. V was clipped by 4 bases and J by 2 bases; unmatched bases: 3. This CDR3 region has 14 residues. CDR3 amino acids: CASSYGTGNTEAFF. The CDR3 DNA is TGTGCCAGCAGTTACGGGACAGGAAACACTGAAGCTTTCTTT.

V is TRBV28 and J is TRBJ1-6; D is perhaps TRBD1 (5 bases). The CDR3 has 15 amino acids. V gave up 1 base and J gave up 9 bases, with 13 bases separating them. CDR1 is MDHEN, CDR2 SYDVKM, per germline. This chain's CDR3 is CASSLYGQGGSPLHF. CDR3 DNA sequence: TGTGCCAGCAGTTTATATGGGCAGGGAGGTTCACCCCTCCACTTT.

The chain has TRBV19 and TRBJ1-2; TRBD1 is a possible D gene (6 bases). The CDR3 is made up of 12 amino acids. The germline V and J ends were trimmed by 5 bases and 8 bases, with 12 bases remaining between them. Germline-derived CDR1 and CDR2 are LNHDA and SQIVND (reference sequence). CDR3 amino acids: CASSWAGEGYTF. DNA of the CDR3: TGTGCCAGTAGTTGGGCAGGGGAAGGCTACACCTTC.

The chain joins TRBV4-1 to TRBJ1-2; 12 positions match TRBD1. This CDR3 is 15 amino acids long. V shed 4 bases, J shed 8 bases, and the junction held 8 bases outside the gene matches. The germline V gene has CDR1 MGHRA and CDR2 YSYEKL. The CDR3 bases are TGCGCCAGCAGCCCTTCCGGGACAGGGGGCGCAGGCTACACCTTC. Residues: CASSPSGTGGAGYTF.

The V call is TRBV5-5, the J call TRBJ2-1; maybe TRBD1 (6 bases). From germline, CDR1 is SGHKS and CDR2 YYEKEE (reference sequence). The germline V and J ends were trimmed by 4 bases and 3 bases, with 14 bases remaining between them. The CDR3 has 15 residues. This CDR3 is CASSIDRKFYNEQFF. The DNA of the CDR3 is TGTGCCAGCAGCATAGACAGGAAGTTCTACAATGAGCAGTTCTTC. The complete variable domain, with remaining parts taken from reference TRBV5-5 and TRBJ2-1, reads DAGVTQSPTHLIKTRGQQVTLRCSPISGHKSVSWYQQVLGQGPQFIFQYYEKEERGRGNFPDRFSARQFPNYSSELNVNALLLGDSALYLCASSIDRKFYNEQFFGPGTRLTVL.

V is TRBV3-1 and J is TRBJ2-5; the D gene is possibly TRBD2 (6 bases). V was shortened by 1 base and J by 0 bases, with 12 bases between the two germline ends. Germline CDR1 LGHDT, CDR2 YNNKEL (reference sequence). CDR3 length: 16 amino acids. CDR3 region: CASSQGRASDQETQYF. The DNA of the CDR3 is TGTGCCAGCAGCCAAGGGAGGGCTAGCGACCAAGAGACCCAGTACTTC.

The J gene is TRBJ2-3, the V gene TRBV5-6; tentative D call: TRBD1 (5 bases). V was cut by 4 bases and J by 1 base, with 22 bases left in between. The germline V gene encodes CDR1 SGHDT and CDR2 YYEEEE. The CDR3 is 18 residues long. CDR3 DNA: TGTGCCAGCAGCCTGTTGGATAACAGAGACAGCCGCACAGATACGCAGTATTTT. It translates to CASSLLDNRDSRTDTQYF.